This TCR beta chain is from a study of blood T cells in healthy people across ages. Study-wide results and limits: Strongly correlated with naive T cell percentage was TCR beta diversity. Diversity figures based on one million T cells were deemed too low.

With 10 bases removed from V and 5 bases from J, the gap between germline ends came to 11 bases. Germline V CDR1 and CDR2: ENHRY, SYGVKD. This CDR3 contains 11 residues. The second PCR ran about 6 to 12 cycles with a sample-barcoded 5' primer and J-beta primers. TCRdb used MiXCR to reprocess the 5' RACE reads, holding one entry per CDR3 protein. The data show 1,100,000 or so distinct CDR3 sequences, with more than 40% seen just once and approximately 19% held by the top ten. In this sample, this clonotype turned up many times. The antigen is unknown. J is TRBJ2-5 and V is TRBV10-3; D is unclear. Sequenced sample: blood. This clonotype was sampled from a woman aged 55-70 years in good health. The CDR3 reads CATRVGETQYF. In nucleotides, the CDR3 is TGTGCCACCAGAGTCGGCGAGACCCAGTACTTC.